This T cell receptor (beta chain) was recorded in a study of shared clonotypes between healthy human individuals. Only in-frame clones appear in the TCRdb table, and some are missing; sequencing was by immunoSEQ multiplex PCR. Altogether a few hundred thousand clones are present, approximately 97% being singletons, with the ten largest covering around 0.058%. Unmatched junction bases numbered 5, after V lost 5 bases and J lost 2 bases. The V gene's germline CDR1 is SGHAT and CDR2 FQNNGV. The CDR3 runs 14 residues. The clonotype comes from a woman between 25 and 40 years old in good health. The rearrangement joins TRBV11-2 to TRBJ2-5; 7 bases match TRBD2. Specimen: naive CD4+ T cells sorted from blood. Subset specified: CD45RA+ positively selected. The CDR3 nucleotides read TGTGCCAGCAGCCGGGGACTATCGCAAGAGACCCAGTACTTC. This gives the protein CASSRGLSQETQYF.